These 14 T cell receptor beta chains came from one sample sequenced in a study of T cells in narcolepsy. Only in-frame clones appear in the TCRdb table, and some are missing; sequencing was by immunoSEQ multiplex PCR. The sample lists around 27,000 clones; approximately 80% were seen once. Material for sequencing was CD45RA- memory CD4+ T cells from PBMCs. The receptor source for this set is a human donor with narcolepsy.

V usage is TRBV5-7 and J usage is TRBJ2-1; TRBD1 aligns across 8 bases. TRBV5-7 has ORF status, its function being uncertain. Germline trimming cut 4 bases from V and 6 bases from J; bases unmatched to any gene: 6. This CDR3 region has 14 residues. The CDR3 nucleotides are TGTGCCAGCAGCAAGACAGGGGACGGCAATGAGCAGTTCTTC. Translating it yields CASSKTGDGNEQFF.

The chain is built from TRBV5-1 and TRBJ1-4, with D maybe TRBD1 (5 bases). The germline V and J ends were trimmed by 0 bases and 8 bases, with 17 bases remaining between them. This CDR3 has 16 amino acids. From germline, CDR1 is SGHRS and CDR2 YFSETQ. CDR3 region: CASSLAPGGSIEKLFF. DNA of the CDR3: TGCGCCAGCAGCTTGGCACCGGGGGGGAGTATAGAAAAACTGTTTTTT. The full variable domain, its missing parts supplied by reference TRBV5-1 and TRBJ1-4, is KAGVTQTPRYLIKTRGQQVTLSCSPISGHRSVSWYQQTPGQGLQFLFEYFSETQRNKGNFPGRFSGRQFSNSRSEMNVSTLELGDSALYLCASSLAPGGSIEKLFFGSGTQLSVL.

The rearrangement uses TRBV6-1 and TRBJ2-1; 7 bases are shared with TRBD2. CDR1 MNHNS and CDR2 SASEGT come from the germline V gene. The CDR3 is 13 residues long. Losses at the gene ends were 6 bases for V and 5 bases for J; bases not matched to a gene: 4. The chain's CDR3 is CASSVRGNNEQFF. The CDR3 DNA follows: TGTGCCAGCAGCGTGCGGGGGAACAATGAGCAGTTCTTC.

The chain recombines TRBV30 with TRBJ1-1, with a tentative D call TRBD1 (6 bases). V was cut by 3 bases and J by 4 bases, with 15 bases left in between. Germline lookup yields CDR1 GTSNPN and CDR2 SVGIG (reference sequence). The CDR3 is 14 residues long. The CDR3 region is CAWRYRDGVTEAFF. CDR3 sequence (DNA): TGTGCCTGGAGATACAGGGACGGGGTCACTGAAGCTTTCTTT.

The chain employs TRBV9 and TRBJ2-7; 10 bases map to TRBD2. Germline assignment: CDR1 SGDLS and CDR2 YYNGEE. V lost 2 bases to trimming and J lost 2 bases; unmatched junction nucleotides: 4. The CDR3 length is 15 residues. CDR3 region: CASSVGLAETYEQYF. The CDR3, as DNA: TGTGCCAGCAGCGTTGGACTAGCGGAAACCTACGAGCAGTACTTC.

The chain employs TRBV5-8 and TRBJ2-3; D gene unclear. Germline CDR1 and CDR2: SGHTS and YDEGEE. The CDR3 sequence is 13 residues long. Trimming shortened V by 6 bases and J by 0 bases, and 8 bases separated the two germline ends. The CDR3 sequence is CASKVPSTDTQYF. In DNA, the CDR3 is TGTGCCAGCAAGGTACCGAGCACAGATACGCAGTATTTT.

This chain connects TRBV27 to TRBJ1-5, with D unclear. Trimming shortened V by 3 bases and J by 2 bases, and 11 bases separated the two germline ends. Germline V CDR1 and CDR2: MNHEY, SMNVEV (reference sequence). The CDR3 runs to 15 residues. The CDR3 DNA sequence: TGTGCCAGCAGTTTGTATCTTACAGGCAATCAGCCCCAGCATTTT. Its translation: CASSLYLTGNQPQHF.

This chain joins TRBV4-1 and TRBJ1-5, with D unresolved. This CDR3 has 13 amino acids. Germline values: CDR1 MGHRA, CDR2 YSYEKL. V lost 3 bases and J 8 bases, leaving 11 bases between the germline ends. The CDR3 protein is CASSHKGGEPQHF. Here the CDR3 DNA reads TGCGCCAGCAGCCACAAAGGTGGAGAGCCCCAGCATTTT.

The chain has TRBV6-1 and TRBJ1-3; D not resolved. Germline lookup yields CDR1 MNHNS and CDR2 SASEGT. The CDR3 consists of 10 residues. In nucleotides, the CDR3 is TGTGCTTCAAGAGGAAACACCATATATTTT. As protein: CASRGNTIYF.

The chain has TRBV2 and TRBJ1-4, with a tentative D call TRBD1 (6 bases). This CDR3 comprises 15 residues. Looked up from germline, CDR1 is SNHLY and CDR2 is FYNNEI. The ends were cut back, 6 bases at V and 3 bases at J, with 14 bases in the middle. CDR3 residues: CASRKTGGPNEKLFF. In nucleotides, the CDR3 is TGTGCCAGCAGGAAAACCGGGGGCCCTAATGAAAAACTGTTTTTT. Drawing the rest from reference TRBV2 and TRBJ1-4, the complete variable domain is EPEVTQTPSHQVTQMGQEVILRCVPISNHLYFYWYRQILGQKVEFLVSFYNNEISEKSEIFDDQFSVERPDGSNFTLKIRSTKLEDSAMYFCASRKTGGPNEKLFFGSGTQLSVL.

This sequence joins TRBV5-1 and TRBJ2-5, with 12 bases matching TRBD2. Trimming cost V 1 base and J 3 bases; bases outside gene matches: 7. The CDR3 consists of 17 residues. Germline assignment: CDR1 SGHRS and CDR2 YFSETQ. CDR3 in amino acids: CASSLWLAGGYKETQYF. In nucleotides, the CDR3 is TGCGCCAGCAGCTTGTGGCTAGCGGGAGGGTATAAAGAGACCCAGTACTTC.

This chain uses TRBV6-1 with TRBJ1-6, with D perhaps matching TRBD1 (5 bases). Between the trimmed V and J ends, which lost 10 bases and 0 bases, there was a span of 10 bases. CDR1 is MNHNS and CDR2 is SASEGT in the germline V gene. The CDR3 has 14 residues. The CDR3 DNA follows: TGTGCCACCTCAGGGCGCTCCTATAATTCACCCCTCCACTTT. This gives the protein CATSGRSYNSPLHF.

The chain employs TRBV5-1 and TRBJ2-3, with a weak D call TRBD2 (6 bases). The CDR3 is 15 amino acids. Looked up from germline, CDR1 is SGHRS and CDR2 is YFSETQ. V was shortened by 0 bases and J by 1 base, with 9 bases between the two germline ends. The CDR3, as DNA: TGCGCCAGCAGCTTGGCAGGGACTCGCACAGATACGCAGTATTTT. As protein: CASSLAGTRTDTQYF.

J is TRBJ2-1 and V is TRBV15; 7 bases fit TRBD2. The V segment lost 1 base and the J segment 8 bases; nucleotides outside the gene matches: 8. There are 15 residues in the CDR3. CDR1 LNHNV and CDR2 YYDKDF come from the germline V gene (reference sequence). The CDR3 region is CATSRGLAESDEQFF. CDR3 in DNA: TGTGCCACCAGCAGAGGGCTAGCGGAGAGCGATGAGCAGTTCTTC.